Listed below are T cell receptor beta chains from one sample, sequenced in a study of cytomegalovirus exposure and HLA in healthy donors. Libraries were prepared by immunoSEQ multiplex PCR; TCRdb keeps only in-frame clonotypes and omits some of them. The sample yields approximately 89,000 clones, approximately 72% seen once. The sequenced sample consisted of PBMCs. Receptor source: a man aged 25-45 years in good health and CMV-seropositive. Both conserved end residues are trimmed from each CDR3.

V gene	J gene	CDR3 protein
TRBV5-1	TRBJ2-1	ASSLRHPSSYNEQF
TRBV19	TRBJ1-3	ASKLSGNTIY
TRBV19	TRBJ2-7	ASRQDRDPYEQY
TRBV4-1	TRBJ2-1	ASSQDRAGTRPHEQF
TRBV6-6	TRBJ2-2	ASSSGQGWGGELF
TRBV7-6	TRBJ1-2	ASSADYVLGYGYT
TRBV19	TRBJ2-3	ASSIAFGASGDTDTQY
TRBV5-4	TRBJ2-1	ASSWQVLAHEQF
TRBV6-5	TRBJ2-7	ASSYSTGQGEQY
TRBV6-1	TRBJ1-6	ASCGGQGGNSPLH
TRBV6-5	TRBJ1-6	ASRGETGDSPLH
TRBV19	TRBJ2-7	ASSFRGYGYEQY
TRBV5-1	TRBJ2-7	ASSNRQGLYEQY
TRBV14	TRBJ2-7	ASSQIAGGPFEQY
TRBV7-9	TRBJ2-1	ASSPLGRSDNEQF
TRBV5-1	TRBJ2-2	ASSLALGGGFTGELF
TRBV4-2	TRBJ1-6	ASSQESRVGNSPLH
TRBV15	TRBJ2-3	ATSSTRGQGTDTQY
TRBV2	TRBJ1-2	ASLGGAYGYT
TRBV5-1	TRBJ1-4	ASSLHRGELF
TRBV27	TRBJ2-3	ASSFTRVKGAQY
TRBV5-8	TRBJ2-5	ASSFFEGARETQY
TRBV5-1	TRBJ1-2	ASSLEGDGYT
TRBV7-9	TRBJ2-1	SSSRNGGEVEQF
TRBV5-8	.	ASSLSSYEQY
TRBV4-1	TRBJ2-7	ASSQVLGGGLTYEQY
TRBV25-1	TRBJ2-3	ARPGQGARAVDTQY
TRBV4-3	TRBJ2-7	ASSQDAGPYSYEQY
TRBV6-1	TRBJ2-1	ASSVLDRGPNEQF
TRBV5-1	.	ASSLTMGRGLYEQY
TRBV5-1	TRBJ2-1	ASSFGTGGLNEQF
TRBV7-3	TRBJ1-1	ASSLTLTGTEVEAF
TRBV5-6	TRBJ1-6	ASSTGVRLGGSPLH
TRBV11-2	TRBJ1-6	ASSVQNSYNSPLH
TRBV5-1	TRBJ2-2	ASSLGWSSNTGELF
TRBV30	TRBJ2-7	AWSVRIRGFSEQY
TRBV7-2	TRBJ2-7	ASSFGRGDYEQY
TRBV19	TRBJ2-1	ASSTSSYNEQF
TRBV4-1	TRBJ2-3	ASSQAKFGLAGGRVTDTQY
TRBV14	TRBJ1-6	ASSHELLSNSPLH
TRBV9	TRBJ2-6	ASRSTGANVLT
TRBV28	TRBJ1-1	ASSSNTEAF